Listed below are T cell receptor beta chains from one sample, sequenced in a study of blood T cell repertoires in COVID-19. Using immunoSEQ multiplex PCR, the repertoire was profiled, and TCRdb retains in-frame clones only, with some absent. The sample has 120,000 to 150,000 clones; roughly four fifths are singletons. Sequencing used peripheral blood. The receptor set was obtained from a woman of 80 years or more with acute or convalescent COVID-19. Both conserved end residues are part of each CDR3. A row's size may be missing; if present it is once, few, many or a size class.

V	size	J	CDR3
TRBV5-1	.	TRBJ2-7	CASSLNRQGYEQYF
TRBV4-1	.	TRBJ2-5	CASSQQGLAGGWQETQYF
TRBV4-1	few	TRBJ2-1	CASSQLGLAGEQFF
TRBV5-1	.	TRBJ1-4	CASSVDTPNEKLFF
TRBV3-1/TRBV3-2	.	TRBJ2-7	CASSPGIVARGGIFYEQYF
TRBV5-1	few	TRBJ2-6	CASSLPNWANVLTF
TRBV7-2	.	TRBJ2-7	CASSTRGGGPREQYF
TRBV27	few	TRBJ2-2	CASSQNTGELFF
TRBV19	.	TRBJ2-5	CASRPQGQETQYF
TRBV9	.	TRBJ1-1	CASSVDQGGGTEAFF
TRBV5-1	.	TRBJ2-7	CASSFGTGVGEQYF
TRBV21-1	few	TRBJ1-5	CASSRRQVRQPQHF
TRBV24-1	few	TRBJ1-2	CATSDPGTGDAYGYTF
TRBV5-1	.	TRBJ2-1	CASSLDSGEYNEQFF
TRBV28	.	TRBJ1-5	CASRQGFQDQPQHF
TRBV27	once	TRBJ2-3	CASSLFFLADTSTDTQYF
TRBV24-1	.	TRBJ2-1	CATSDSNDRVYNEQFF
TRBV9	.	TRBJ2-5	CASSVGASGRLQETQYF
TRBV5-1	.	TRBJ2-7	CASSQIGGTYEQYF
TRBV2	.	TRBJ2-7	CASSERWDRGNEQYF
TRBV5-6	few	TRBJ2-1	CASSLVSDPYNEQFF
TRBV27	.	TRBJ2-1	CASTRLGDEQFF
TRBV18	.	TRBJ2-7	CASSPNVETSDSYEQYF
TRBV10-2	.	TRBJ2-1	CASSEGRVAGPYNEQFF
TRBV19	few	TRBJ1-5	CASSMDTTGGIQPQHF
TRBV19	.	TRBJ2-2	CASIGDRGLTGELFF
TRBV24-1	once	TRBJ2-3	CATSDPLAGGSTDTQYF
TRBV7-2	.	TRBJ2-5	CASSLNPAGQETQYF